This is a list of T cell receptor beta chains from one sample in a study of blood T cell repertoires in COVID-19. Sequencing was performed with immunoSEQ multiplex PCR; in TCRdb, only in-frame clones are kept and a portion is missing. The table lists approximately 110,000 clones, roughly 80% of them singletons. Sequencing input: peripheral blood. These TCRs come from an elderly man with COVID-19, enrolled during active disease. Both conserved end residues are part of each CDR3. D genes are given only for firm matches. Not all rows give a size; the values are once, few, many and, for expanded clones, a class.

size,V,D,J,DNA,CDR3
.,TRBV9,.,TRBJ2-6,TGTGCCAGCAGCCCCCAGGGGGGTGGGGCCAACGTCCTGACTTTC,CASSPQGGGANVLTF
.,TRBV28,.,TRBJ1-1,TGTGCCAGCAGTTTGAACTTGAGGGCTTTCTTT,CASSLNLRAFF
.,TRBV7-8,TRBD1,TRBJ1-5,TGTGCCAGCAGCTTAGTTTGGTCAGGGGGAGGACAGCCCCAGCATTTT,CASSLVWSGGGQPQHF
.,TRBV10-3,TRBD1,TRBJ2-2,TGTGCCATCAGGGCGACAGGGGGCAAAAGGGCGAACACCGGGGAGCTGTTTTTT,CAIRATGGKRANTGELFF
few,TRBV7-3,TRBD2,TRBJ2-1,TGTGCCAGCAGCTTTAGCGGGGTAACCTACAATGAGCAGTTCTTC,CASSFSGVTYNEQFF
.,TRBV11-2,.,TRBJ2-5,TGTGCCAGCAGCTTTTGGAGTGCCCAAGAGACCCAGTACTTC,CASSFWSAQETQYF
.,TRBV5-1,TRBD2,TRBJ2-7,TGCGCCAGCAGCGAGATCGGGGGGGGTTTTGGGGACGAGCAGTACTTC,CASSEIGGGFGDEQYF
.,TRBV19,TRBD1,TRBJ1-6,TGTGCCAGTAGCGACAGGGGGCCGGATTCACCCCTCCACTTT,CASSDRGPDSPLHF
medium-sized,TRBV18,.,TRBJ2-7,TGTGCCAGCTCACCGGCAGCGGCCCACGAGCAGTACTTC,CASSPAAAHEQYF
.,TRBV4-1,.,TRBJ2-1,TGCGCCAGCAGCCCGGAGGGCAGGGGGGTCAATGAGCAGTTCTTC,CASSPEGRGVNEQFF
.,TRBV4-2,.,TRBJ2-3,TGTGCCAGCAGCCAAGAACTCGATGAGGCAGATACGCAGTATTTT,CASSQELDEADTQYF
.,TRBV21-1,.,TRBJ2-1,TGTGCCAGCAGCAAAGCATCCCTGCAGGGGTTGACCTACAATGAGCAGTTCTTC,CASSKASLQGLTYNEQFF
.,TRBV6-2/TRBV6-3,TRBD2,TRBJ2-3,TGTGCCAGCAGTCTTCGACTAGCGGGAGGGCCAGATACGCAGTATTTT,CASSLRLAGGPDTQYF
.,TRBV29-1,.,TRBJ1-3,TGCAGCGTTGAAGTGAGGCTCCTCAGCTCTGGAAACACCATATATTTT,CSVEVRLLSSGNTIYF
few,TRBV9,TRBD2,TRBJ2-1,TGTGCCAGCAGCGTACGACTAGCGGGGAGCTCCTACAATGAGCAGTTCTTC,CASSVRLAGSSYNEQFF
few,TRBV4-1,.,TRBJ1-4,TGCGCCAGCAGTTTCGGGAAGGGAGAAAAACTGTTTTTT,CASSFGKGEKLFF
.,TRBV27,TRBD1,TRBJ2-7,TGTGCCAGCAGTATCACAGGGGTAGGAGGCGAGCAGTACTTC,CASSITGVGGEQYF
once,TRBV5-1,.,TRBJ2-7,TGCGCCAGCAGCTTGGGTTCCGGGAACTCCTACGAGCAGTACTTC,CASSLGSGNSYEQYF
few,TRBV7-8,.,TRBJ2-7,TGTGCCAGCAGCCCGGCCAGGGTTATCCACGAGCAGTACTTC,CASSPARVIHEQYF
.,TRBV29-1,.,TRBJ2-1,TGCAGCGTACCTGGAGGGCTTGGCGCCTACAATGAGCAGTTCTTC,CSVPGGLGAYNEQFF